One and the same sample provided the 17 T cell receptor beta chains below, sequenced in a study of blood T cell repertoires in COVID-19 (TCRdb year 2020). Library preparation was by the immunoSEQ multiplex PCR assay. The table was pulled from immuneACCESS by TCRdb, which kept in-frame rearrangements only. Such tables lose some clones; where checked, under half of the loss comes from unresolved V genes, and the rest has no known cause. This sample gives fewer than 200,000 clones in total; roughly 81% of them show up just once. The ten largest clones capture less than 10% of the sample. Material: peripheral blood. These receptors were obtained from a woman aged 55-69 years with COVID-19, enrolled during active disease.

The rearrangement joins TRBV6-5 to TRBJ1-1; D unresolved. Germline CDR1 is MNHEY and CDR2 is SVGAGI. CDR3 size: 13 residues. The V and J ends lost 6 bases and 4 bases respectively, with 12 bases between them. The CDR3 nucleotides read TGTGCCAGCAGCGTTACAGTGGGCACTGAAGCTTTCTTT. It yields the protein CASSVTVGTEAFF.

This clone came up a few times. This chain connects TRBV5-1 to TRBJ2-2; D unresolved. This CDR3 spans 15 amino acids. The V end lost 0 bases, the J end lost 0 bases, and 6 bases lay between the germline ends. Germline-derived CDR1 and CDR2 are SGHRS and YFSETQ. The CDR3 protein is CASSLASANTGELFF. CDR3 bases: TGCGCCAGCAGCTTGGCCAGCGCGAACACCGGGGAGCTGTTTTTT.

V gene TRBV3-1 (or the pseudogene TRBV3-2) combines with J gene TRBJ1-1, with D possibly being TRBD1 (5 bases). The CDR3 is 13 residues long. Germline CDR1 reads LGHDT; CDR2 reads YNNKEL (reference sequence). Trimming removed 7 bases from V and 4 bases from J, with 13 bases in between. CDR3 in DNA: TGTGCCAGCATGCGGGGACGGGGCACTGAAGCTTTCTTT. This translates into CASMRGRGTEAFF.

The chain recombines TRBV5-8 with TRBJ1-6, with TRBD1 as a possible D gene (5 bases). The CDR3 is made up of 17 amino acids. Between the trimmed V and J ends, which lost 0 bases and 7 bases, there was a span of 17 bases. CDR1 SGHTS and CDR2 YDEGEE come from the germline V gene. CDR3 loop: CASSLVIFGARNSPLHF. The DNA for the CDR3 is TGTGCCAGCAGCTTGGTTATATTTGGGGCGAGGAATTCACCCCTCCACTTT.

CDR3 DNA sequence: TGTGCCAGCAGTGAAGCTCAGGGTAGCAATCAGCCCCAGCATTTT. This encodes CASSEAQGSNQPQHF. V gene TRBV2 combines with J gene TRBJ1-5, with D possibly TRBD1 on 5 matching bases. This CDR3 has 15 amino acids. Deletions cut 0 bases from V and 0 bases from J, with 6 bases between. Germline V lookup: CDR1 SNHLY, CDR2 FYNNEI.

The V gene is TRBV7-2, the J gene TRBJ2-5, with 15 positions matching TRBD2. The CDR3 is 18 residues long. The J segment lost 5 bases and the V segment lost 5 bases, leaving 12 bases of the junction unmatched. The germline gives CDR1 SGHTA, CDR2 FQGNSA. CDR3 nucleotide sequence: TGTGCCAGCAGCCCTCCGGGACTAGCGGGAGGCCATGTGGAGACCCAGTACTTC. This encodes CASSPPGLAGGHVETQYF.

The chain recombines TRBV18 with TRBJ1-3; maybe TRBD1 (6 bases). The CDR3 is 13 residues long. Germline V lookup: CDR1 KGHSH, CDR2 LQKENI. V was cut by 6 bases and J by 4 bases, with 10 bases left in between. The DNA for the CDR3 is TGTGCCAGCTCTCAAGACAGGGGAAACACCATATATTTT. Its translation: CASSQDRGNTIYF.

The chain couples TRBV19 to TRBJ2-1; TRBD2 agrees at 10 bases. Germline V gene data show CDR1 as LNHDA and CDR2 as SQIVND (reference sequence). The length of the CDR3 is 15 residues. The V gene end was trimmed by 3 bases and the J gene end by 5 bases; junction bases not matched to a gene: 4. DNA of the CDR3: TGTGCCAGTAGTATGTGGACTAGCGGCAACAATGAGCAGTTCTTC. Residues: CASSMWTSGNNEQFF.

The V call is TRBV20-1, the J call TRBJ1-1, with D hard to call. V lost 3 bases and J 10 bases, leaving 12 bases between the germline ends. From germline, CDR1 is DFQATT and CDR2 SNEGSKA (reference sequence). The CDR3 runs 11 residues. The CDR3 is CSASTSRGAFF. CDR3 nucleotides: TGCAGTGCTAGTACGTCCCGCGGAGCTTTCTTT.

The CDR3 sequence: CASSSYRANYGYTF. Written as DNA, the CDR3 is TGTGCCAGCAGTTCCTACAGAGCTAACTATGGCTACACCTTC. The chain has TRBV27 and TRBJ1-2; no clear D. CDR1 MNHEY and CDR2 SMNVEV come from the germline V gene (reference sequence). The CDR3 has 14 amino acids. Trimming took off 4 bases at V and 0 bases at J, with 9 bases between the two ends.

The chain couples TRBV7-9 to TRBJ2-4; 13 bases fit TRBD2. Germline V CDR1 and CDR2: SEHNR, FQNEAQ (reference sequence). J was trimmed by 11 bases and V by 1 base; bases with no gene match: 11. The CDR3 extends over 17 amino acids. The DNA for the CDR3 is TGTGCCAGCAGCTTAGTCTCGGGGACTAGCGGGGAGTTCGTTCAGTACTTC. It specifies CASSLVSGTSGEFVQYF.

This chain joins TRBV12-3 or TRBV12-4 and TRBJ2-1; 9 nucleotides line up with TRBD2. This CDR3 spans 11 amino acids. With V trimmed by 7 bases and J by 8 bases, 0 bases remained unmatched. The CDR3 DNA sequence: TGTGCCAGCACTAGCGGGGATGAGCAGTTCTTC. This sequence encodes CASTSGDEQFF.

Relative to its sample, this clone is medium-sized. V usage is TRBV15 and J usage is TRBJ1-5; a weak D match, TRBD1 (5 bases). Germline CDR1 LNHNV, CDR2 YYDKDF (reference sequence). This CDR3 is 13 amino acids long. V shed 5 bases and J shed 6 bases, with 11 bases lying between them. The CDR3 region is CATSHRSRQPQHF. CDR3 DNA sequence: TGTGCCACCAGCCACAGGTCGCGTCAGCCCCAGCATTTT.

The genes are TRBV7-2 and TRBJ1-5; 10 positions match TRBD1. Germline-derived CDR1 and CDR2 are SGHTA and FQGNSA. This CDR3 contains 14 residues. The V segment lost 7 bases and the J segment 6 bases; nucleotides outside the gene matches: 6. CDR3 coding DNA: TGTGCCAGCAACCCGACAGGGGGCGTTCAGCCCCAGCATTTT. It specifies CASNPTGGVQPQHF.

V and J are TRBV7-3 and TRBJ2-1; 7 nucleotides agree with TRBD1. V trimming: 2 bases; J trimming: 0 bases; junction bases outside the gene matches: 4. Germline assignment: CDR1 SGHTA and CDR2 FQGTGA. The CDR3 length is 16 residues. The CDR3 nucleotides read TGTGCCAGCAGCTTATCGAGGACAGGCTCCTACAATGAGCAGTTCTTC. Translated, it gives CASSLSRTGSYNEQFF.

V and J are TRBV11-2 and TRBJ1-2, with 9 nucleotides matching TRBD1. This CDR3 is built from 18 residues. The J segment lost 4 bases and the V segment lost 5 bases, leaving 17 bases of the junction unmatched. CDR1 is SGHAT, CDR2 FQNNGV, per germline. CDR3 DNA sequence: TGTGCCAGCAGCCCCCGACCTTTCCGACAGGGGGTACTCTATGGCTACACCTTC. It specifies CASSPRPFRQGVLYGYTF.

The rearrangement uses TRBV27 and TRBJ1-2; 7 positions match TRBD1. There are 15 residues in the CDR3. V shed 2 bases and J 4 bases; nucleotides not matched to a gene: 7. Germline CDR1 reads MNHEY; CDR2 reads SMNVEV (reference sequence). CDR3 nucleotide sequence: TGTGCCAGCAGTTTAACTGGGACAGTCCCCTATGGCTACACCTTC. Translated: CASSLTGTVPYGYTF.